What follows are 18 T cell receptor beta chains derived from one specimen sequenced in a study of T cell repertoires in ileal Crohn's disease. The assay was immunoSEQ multiplex PCR, and TCRdb's table has in-frame clones only and misses some. Here the sample spans approximately 11,000 clones, 65% to 80% being singletons. Input material: ileal tissue. The receptor set was obtained from an adult with Crohn's disease.

On this clone: Other DNA sequences in this sample translate to the same CDR3. The chain couples TRBV7-2 to TRBJ1-5, with 9 bases lining up with TRBD1. Looked up from germline, CDR1 is SGHTA and CDR2 is FQGNSA. Germline trimming cut 4 bases from V and 0 bases from J; bases unmatched to any gene: 1. The CDR3 extends over 15 amino acids. Here the CDR3 DNA reads TGTGCCAGCAGCTCGGACAGGGGTAGCAATCAGCCCCAGCATTTT. Translation gives CASSSDRGSNQPQHF.

This clone has just a few counts. CDR3 sequence (DNA): TGTGCCACCGAAAGACTCATGAACACTGAAGCTTTCTTT. Translated: CATERLMNTEAFF. The chain is built from TRBV6-5 and TRBJ1-1; D is undetermined. V lost 10 bases and J 0 bases, leaving 12 bases between the germline ends. CDR1 and CDR2 from the germline V gene are MNHEY and SVGAGI. The CDR3 length is 13 residues.

The genes are TRBV5-1 and TRBJ2-7; TRBD1 aligns across 7 bases. Germline-derived CDR1 and CDR2 are SGHRS and YFSETQ. The CDR3 has 13 residues. The V and J ends lost 8 bases and 2 bases, in that order; junction bases with no gene match: 7. The DNA of the CDR3 is TGCGCCAGTCAAACAGGGGCAGCCTACGAGCAGTACTTC. Its protein is CASQTGAAYEQYF.

The V call is TRBV6-5, the J call TRBJ1-2; 7 bases fit TRBD1. This CDR3 contains 14 residues. Germline CDR1 reads MNHEY; CDR2 reads SVGAGI. Losses at the gene ends were 2 bases for V and 3 bases for J; bases not matched to a gene: 3. The CDR3 sequence is CASSYTGVDYGYTF. The CDR3 coding sequence is TGTGCCAGCAGTTACACAGGGGTAGACTATGGCTACACCTTC.

The V call is TRBV4-2, the J call TRBJ2-2; D might be TRBD1 (5 bases). V was clipped by 1 base and J by 1 base, with 10 bases between them. CDR3 length equals 16 residues. From germline, CDR1 is LGHNA and CDR2 YNFKEQ. The CDR3 loop is CASSQGIQENTGELFF. The CDR3 DNA sequence: TGTGCCAGCAGCCAAGGAATACAGGAGAACACCGGGGAGCTGTTTTTT.

The chain joins TRBV9 to TRBJ2-1, with 7 bases matching TRBD2. V lost 7 bases and J lost 10; bases outside the gene matches: 17. This CDR3 has 15 amino acids. From germline, CDR1 is SGDLS and CDR2 YYNGEE. Here the CDR3 DNA reads TGTGCCAGCCAAACCGGGACTACGTCGAGGGAGGAGCAGTTCTTC. This sequence encodes CASQTGTTSREEQFF. The complete variable domain, with remaining parts taken from reference TRBV9 and TRBJ2-1, reads DSGVTQTPKHLITATGQRVTLRCSPRSGDLSVYWYQQSLDQGLQFLIQYYNGEERAKGNILERFSAQQFPDLHSELNLSSLELGDSALYFCASQTGTTSREEQFFGPGTRLTVL.

The genes are TRBV25-1 and TRBJ1-1, with D possibly being TRBD1 (6 bases). Germline CDR1 MGHDK, CDR2 SYGVNS. This CDR3 region has 15 residues. The germline V and J ends were trimmed by 1 base and 1 base, with 10 bases remaining between them. The CDR3 coding sequence is TGTGCCAGCAGTGAATCGAAACAGGGGAACACTGAAGCTTTCTTT. This codes for CASSESKQGNTEAFF.

The chain recombines TRBV6-5 with TRBJ1-5, with TRBD1 identical over 9 bases. This CDR3 has 14 amino acids. V gave up 10 bases and J gave up 3 bases; unmatched junction bases: 7. Germline V gene data show CDR1 as MNHEY and CDR2 as SVGAGI. CDR3 protein: CATRQGGYNQPQHF. The CDR3 DNA reads as TGTGCCACCCGACAGGGGGGATACAATCAGCCCCAGCATTTT.

The chain couples TRBV29-1 to TRBJ1-2, with 9 bases lining up with TRBD1. Germline CDR1 reads SQVTM; CDR2 reads ANQGSEA. This CDR3 has 14 residues. CDR3 nucleotide sequence: TGCACCCTTTCGACGGGACAGGGAATGGGTGGCTACACCTTC. Its protein is CTLSTGQGMGGYTF.

The chain has TRBV18 and TRBJ2-5; TRBD1 aligns across 7 bases. Gene TRBJ2-7 matches the end of the DNA better, so the J call may be wrong. The CDR3 totals 14 residues. CDR1 and CDR2 from the germline V gene are KGHSH and LQKENI. This chain's CDR3 is CASSPPWDSYEQYF. The CDR3 nucleotides read TGTGCCAGCTCACCACCATGGGACAGCTACGAGCAGTACTTC.

The chain uses TRBV19 and TRBJ1-4; D gene unclear. V was cut by 3 bases and J by 3 bases, with 5 bases left in between. This CDR3 is 13 amino acids long. Germline values: CDR1 LNHDA, CDR2 SQIVND (reference sequence). The CDR3 DNA sequence: TGTGCCAGTAGTATGAGGGCTAATGAAAAACTGTTTTTT. It is translated as CASSMRANEKLFF. The full variable domain, with the rest looked up from reference TRBV19 and TRBJ1-4, is DGGITQSPKYLFRKEGQNVTLSCEQNLNHDAMYWYRQDPGQGLRLIYYSQIVNDFQKGDIAEGYSVSREKKESFPLTVTSAQKNPTAFYLCASSMRANEKLFFGSGTQLSVL.

The rearrangement joins TRBV19 to TRBJ1-3; no clear D. CDR1 and CDR2 from the germline V gene are LNHDA and SQIVND (reference sequence). The CDR3 runs 11 residues. Trimming left V 8 bases short and J 0 bases short, with 2 bases between. As DNA, the CDR3 is TGTGCCAGTCTCTCTGGAAACACCATATATTTT. Protein product: CASLSGNTIYF. Using reference TRBV19 and TRBJ1-3 for the parts outside the CDR3, the full variable domain is DGGITQSPKYLFRKEGQNVTLSCEQNLNHDAMYWYRQDPGQGLRLIYYSQIVNDFQKGDIAEGYSVSREKKESFPLTVTSAQKNPTAFYLCASLSGNTIYFGEGSWLTVV.

The chain employs TRBV27 and TRBJ2-1, with a weak D call TRBD2 (6 bases). Trimming shortened V by 4 bases and J by 15 bases, and 25 bases separated the two germline ends. Germline V lookup: CDR1 MNHEY, CDR2 SMNVEV (reference sequence). The CDR3 loop spans 15 amino acids. The DNA for the CDR3 is TGTGCCAGCAGTTCAATGACCGGGACTCGGACCCATGGGTTCTTC. Its translation: CASSSMTGTRTHGFF.

This clone was observed a few times. V and J are TRBV7-9 and TRBJ2-6; no reliable D call. CDR3 length: 15 residues. CDR1 and CDR2 (germline): SEHNR, FQNEAQ (reference sequence). Trimming left V 4 bases short and J 2 bases short, with 9 bases between. The CDR3 region is CASSSQSAGANVLTF. CDR3 in DNA: TGTGCCAGCAGCTCCCAGTCTGCTGGGGCCAACGTCCTGACTTTC.

This clone has only one observation. The V gene is TRBV7-2, the J gene TRBJ1-2; D is perhaps TRBD1 (6 bases). V lost 1 base and J lost 1, with 10 bases in between. Germline-derived CDR1 and CDR2 are SGHTA and FQGNSA. The CDR3 is 15 residues long. CDR3 in amino acids: CASSLEDRINYGYTF. The CDR3 DNA reads TGTGCCAGCAGCTTAGAGGACAGAATTAACTATGGCTACACCTTC.

This clone was recorded once. The chain links TRBV11-3 to TRBJ2-5; TRBD2 matches 7 bases. The ends lost 5 bases at V and 1 base at J; junction bases unmatched: 7. Germline V gene sequence: CDR1 SGHNT, CDR2 YENEEA. The CDR3 runs 15 residues. CDR3 sequence: CASSGGVRSQETQYF. CDR3 sequence (DNA): TGTGCCAGCAGCGGGGGGGTAAGGTCCCAAGAGACCCAGTACTTC.

This clone has a single count. This chain connects TRBV4-1 to TRBJ2-5; 10 bases are a match to TRBD2. Losses at the gene ends were 1 base for V and 2 bases for J; bases not matched to a gene: 4. Germline loops: CDR1 MGHRA, CDR2 YSYEKL. This CDR3 has 16 amino acids. CDR3 residues: CASSQGSLAGQETQYF. The CDR3 DNA reads TGCGCCAGCAGCCAAGGGTCACTAGCGGGGCAAGAGACCCAGTACTTC.

This clone was seen a handful of times. The chain combines TRBV30 with TRBJ1-2; D gene uncertain. The CDR3 consists of 14 residues. Germline V gene data show CDR1 as GTSNPN and CDR2 as SVGIG (reference sequence). The V end was cut by 3 bases, the J end by 1 base, with 12 bases between. Written as DNA, the CDR3 is TGTGCCTGGAGCAGGTTGGCCTTTAACTATGGCTACACCTTC. This sequence encodes CAWSRLAFNYGYTF. The variable domain in full, completed from reference TRBV30 and TRBJ1-2, reads SQTIHQWPATLVQPVGSPLSLECTVEGTSNPNLYWYRQAAGRGLQLLFYSVGIGQISSEVPQNLSASRPQDRQFILSSKKLLLSDSGFYLCAWSRLAFNYGYTFGSGTRLTVV.